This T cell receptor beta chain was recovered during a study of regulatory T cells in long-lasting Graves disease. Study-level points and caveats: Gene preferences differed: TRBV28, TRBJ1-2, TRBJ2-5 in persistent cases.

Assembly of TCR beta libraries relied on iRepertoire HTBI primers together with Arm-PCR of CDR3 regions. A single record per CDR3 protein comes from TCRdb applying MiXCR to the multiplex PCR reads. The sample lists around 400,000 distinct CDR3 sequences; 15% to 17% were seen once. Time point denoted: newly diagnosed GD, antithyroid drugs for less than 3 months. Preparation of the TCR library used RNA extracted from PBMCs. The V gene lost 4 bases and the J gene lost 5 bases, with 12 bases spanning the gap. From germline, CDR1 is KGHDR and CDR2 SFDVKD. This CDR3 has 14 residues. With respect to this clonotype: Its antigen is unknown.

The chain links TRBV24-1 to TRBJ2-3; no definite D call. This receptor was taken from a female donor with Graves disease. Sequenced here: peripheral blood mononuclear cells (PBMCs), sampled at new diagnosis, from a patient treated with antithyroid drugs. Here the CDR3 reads CATSDRLSEDTQYF. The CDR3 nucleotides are TGTGCCACCAGTGACCGTCTCTCCGAAGATACGCAGTATTTT.